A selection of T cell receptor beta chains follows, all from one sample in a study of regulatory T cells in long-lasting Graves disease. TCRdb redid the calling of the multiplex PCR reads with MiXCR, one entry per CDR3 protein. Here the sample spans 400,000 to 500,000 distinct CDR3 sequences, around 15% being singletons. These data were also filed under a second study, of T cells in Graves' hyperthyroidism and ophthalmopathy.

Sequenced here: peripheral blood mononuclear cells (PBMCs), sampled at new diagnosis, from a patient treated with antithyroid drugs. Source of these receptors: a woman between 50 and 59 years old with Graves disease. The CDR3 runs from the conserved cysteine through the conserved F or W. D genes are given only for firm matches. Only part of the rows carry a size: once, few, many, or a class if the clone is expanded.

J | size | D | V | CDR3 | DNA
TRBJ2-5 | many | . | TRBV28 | CASSLSRGTQETQYF | TGTGCCAGCAGTTTATCGAGGGGAACCCAAGAGACCCAGTACTTC
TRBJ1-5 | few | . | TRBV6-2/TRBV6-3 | CASSYFPGDQPQHF | TGTGCCAGCAGTTACTTCCCGGGCGATCAGCCCCAGCATTTT
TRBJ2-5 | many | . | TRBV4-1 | CASSQPSEETQYF | TGCGCCAGCAGCCAACCCAGCGAAGAGACCCAGTACTTC
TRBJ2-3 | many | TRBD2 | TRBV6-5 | CASSYGLADTSTDTQYF | TGTGCCAGCAGTTACGGACTAGCGGACACTAGCACAGATACGCAGTATTTT
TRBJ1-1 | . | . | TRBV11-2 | CASSLEGRTTETFF | TGTGCCAGTAGCTTAGAGGGCCGGACGACTGAAACTTTCTTT
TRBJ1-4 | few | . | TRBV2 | CASKPPGANMKELFF | TGTGCCAGCAAACCTCCGGGAGCCAATATGAAGGAACTGTTTTTT
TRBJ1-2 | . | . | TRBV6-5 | CASSSAGGGNYGYTF | TGTGCCAGCAGTTCCGCGGGTGGGGGCAACTATGGCTACACCTTC
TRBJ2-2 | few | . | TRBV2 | CASRTLTGTGELFF | TGTGCCAGCAGGACACTTACAGGCACCGGGGAGCTGTTTTTT
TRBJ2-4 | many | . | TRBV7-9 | CASSLNGNIQYF | TGTGCCAGCAGCTTAAACGGGAACATTCAGTACTTC
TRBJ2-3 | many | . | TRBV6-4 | CASSETIGGDATQYF | TGTGCCAGCAGTGAAACGATCGGGGGTGACGCTACGCAGTATTTT
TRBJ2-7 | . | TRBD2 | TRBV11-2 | CASSLVPSGRAEELDEQYF | TGTGCCAGCAGCTTAGTGCCTAGCGGGCGGGCGGAGGAACTCGACGAGCAGTACTTC
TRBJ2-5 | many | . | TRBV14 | CASSQVQRHGTQYF | TGTGCCAGCAGCCAAGTACAGCGGCACGGGACCCAGTACTTC
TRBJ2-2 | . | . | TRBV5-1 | CASSSDGMNTGELFF | TGCGCCAGCAGCTCCGACGGGATGAACACCGGGGAGCTGTTTTTT
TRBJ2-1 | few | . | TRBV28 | CASTGATLDEQFF | TGTGCCAGCACTGGGGCCACCTTGGATGAGCAGTTCTTC
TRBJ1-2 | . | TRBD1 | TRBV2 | CASRLAGTGGDGYTF | TGTGCCAGCAGACTAGCCGGGACAGGGGGCGATGGCTACACCTTC